This is a list of T cell receptor beta chains from one sample in a study of blood T cell repertoires in COVID-19. Measured with immunoSEQ multiplex PCR; TCRdb has only the in-frame clones, and not every one. The sample shows more than 200,000 clones, around 90% of them seen only once. Sequenced sample: PBMCs or T cells enriched from blood (not recorded which). The receptors shown here come from a man aged 25 to 45 who had recovered from COVID-19. The CDR3 runs from the conserved cysteine through the conserved F or W. The D gene is left open where the match is weak. Where a row states a size, it is once, few, many or the class of an expanded clone; other rows omit it.

abundance	j_gene	v_gene	d_gene	CDR3nt	CDR3aa
-	TRBJ2-2	TRBV3-1/TRBV3-2	-	TGTGCCAGCAGCCAAGCCAACATACGAACCGGGGAGCTGTTTTTT	CASSQANIRTGELFF
once	TRBJ1-5	TRBV6-5	-	TGTGCCAGCAGTTACCTCGGGGGTGGTAATCAGCCCCAGCATTTT	CASSYLGGGNQPQHF
-	TRBJ1-2	TRBV28	-	TGTGCCAGCTTTTTGGGGGCGCGAGCATATGGCTACACCTTC	CASFLGARAYGYTF
-	TRBJ2-1	TRBV9	-	TGTGCCAGCAGCGTAGGGACAGATATCTCCTACAATGAGCAGTTCTTC	CASSVGTDISYNEQFF
once	TRBJ1-2	TRBV19	TRBD1	TGTGCCAGTACAGACAGGGCCTATGGCTACACCTTC	CASTDRAYGYTF
-	TRBJ2-1	TRBV18	TRBD1	TGTGCCAGCTCACCTCCCGGGACAGCCTACAATGAGCAGTTCTTC	CASSPPGTAYNEQFF
-	TRBJ2-1	TRBV6-5	TRBD1	TGTGCCAGCAGTTACTTCGGACAGGGGCCGGGCAATGAGCAGTTCTTC	CASSYFGQGPGNEQFF
-	TRBJ1-2	TRBV9	-	TGTGCCAGCAGCCCCGGGAACTATGGCTACACCTTC	CASSPGNYGYTF
-	TRBJ2-5	TRBV7-2	-	TGTGCCAGCAGCAACAGGGAGACCCAGTACTTC	CASSNRETQYF
once	TRBJ2-3	TRBV27	-	TGTGCCAGCAGTTTAGGACAGGGAGGGACAGATACGCAGTATTTT	CASSLGQGGTDTQYF
once	TRBJ1-3	TRBV19	TRBD1	TGTGCCAGTAGTACGGACAGGGGTTTCTCTGGAAACACCATATATTTT	CASSTDRGFSGNTIYF
once	TRBJ2-1	TRBV28	TRBD2	TGTGCCAGCAGTATAGCGGGAGGCTCCTACAATGAGCAGTTCTTC	CASSIAGGSYNEQFF
-	TRBJ1-5	TRBV28	-	TGTGCCAGCGGGGGGTACCGATCTAATCAGCCCCAGCATTTT	CASGGYRSNQPQHF
-	TRBJ1-2	TRBV7-3	TRBD1	TGTGCCAGCAGCTCAGACAGGGGGCACGGCTACACCTTC	CASSSDRGHGYTF
-	TRBJ1-5	TRBV28	TRBD1	TGTGCCAGCAGTTTATACAGGGGGAGTCAGCCCCAGCATTTT	CASSLYRGSQPQHF
-	TRBJ2-3	TRBV3-1/TRBV3-2	-	TGTGCCAGCAGCCAAGATTGGGACAAAGGAGATACGCAGTATTTT	CASSQDWDKGDTQYF
few	TRBJ1-1	TRBV7-9	-	TGTGCCAGCAGCCTGACAGGAAACACTGAAGCTTTCTTT	CASSLTGNTEAFF
-	TRBJ1-1	TRBV2	-	TGTGCCAGCAGAGCCCTGGTCGGGACTGAAGCTTTCTTT	CASRALVGTEAFF
-	TRBJ1-1	TRBV6-2/TRBV6-3	-	TGTGCCAGCAGTTACATAGCAAACACTGAAGCTTTCTTT	CASSYIANTEAFF
-	TRBJ1-2	TRBV21-1	-	TGTGCCAGCAGCAAAGTAACAGGGAAATCCTATGGCTACACCTTC	CASSKVTGKSYGYTF
once	TRBJ1-1	TRBV19	-	TGTGCCAGTAGTGAGACAGATTCCACTGAAGCTTTCTTT	CASSETDSTEAFF
-	TRBJ2-5	TRBV7-2	-	TGTGCCAGCAGCGCGACCACAGCCCAAGAGACCCAGTACTTC	CASSATTAQETQYF
-	TRBJ2-1	TRBV5-1	-	TGCGCCAGCAGCTTGGAGGGAGAGGCCCAGCAGTTCTTC	CASSLEGEAQQFF
-	TRBJ1-1	TRBV28	-	TGTGCCAGCGGGGGCATCACTGAAGCTTTCTTT	CASGGITEAFF
-	TRBJ2-7	TRBV2	TRBD2	TGTGCCAGCAGGGACGGGACTAGTGTTTACGAGCAGTACTTC	CASRDGTSVYEQYF
-	TRBJ1-3	TRBV19	-	TGTGCCAGTATGAGTACAGGGTTATTTGGAAACACCATATATTTT	CASMSTGLFGNTIYF
-	TRBJ2-3	TRBV7-9	TRBD1	TGTGCCAGCAGGTTACAGGGGTGGGACACAGATACGCAGTATTTT	CASRLQGWDTDTQYF
-	TRBJ1-3	TRBV9	-	TGTGCCAGCAGCGTAGTGGGTGATGCGGCAGCTGGAAACACCATATATTTT	CASSVVGDAAAGNTIYF
-	TRBJ1-4	TRBV19	-	TGTGCCAGTAGTATCGGGGTGGAGACTAATGAAAAACTGTTTTTT	CASSIGVETNEKLFF
-	TRBJ1-1	TRBV6-4	-	TGTGCCAGCAGTCCCAGGTCGGGGGGCACTGAAGCTTTCTTT	CASSPRSGGTEAFF
once	TRBJ1-2	TRBV2	-	TGTGCCAGCAGTATAGAGAACTATGGCTACACCTTC	CASSIENYGYTF
once	TRBJ2-2	TRBV9	TRBD2	TGTGCCAGCAGCTCAAGGCGGGAGTGGGGCACCGGGGAGCTGTTTTTT	CASSSRREWGTGELFF
-	TRBJ2-1	TRBV27	-	TGTGCCAGCAGTCCGTTGGCGGCGCTGAATGAGCAGTTCTTC	CASSPLAALNEQFF
-	TRBJ2-7	TRBV1	-	TGCACCAGCAGCCAAGACCCGCGGGAGCAGTACTTC	CTSSQDPREQYF
-	TRBJ1-5	TRBV6-5	-	TGTGCCAGCAGATTACAGAAACATAGCAATCAGCCCCAGCATTTT	CASRLQKHSNQPQHF
-	TRBJ2-1	TRBV19	TRBD1	TGTGCCAGTAGTATTAGTGCAGGGGGTAGAAATGAGCAGTTCTTC	CASSISAGGRNEQFF
-	TRBJ2-2	TRBV20-1	-	TGCAGTGCTAGTTTGGGCCGGTTTAACACCGGGGAGCTGTTTTTT	CSASLGRFNTGELFF
-	TRBJ2-1	TRBV28	TRBD2	TGTGCCAGCAGTTTCTCCGGGAGGATCGACAATGAGCAGTTCTTC	CASSFSGRIDNEQFF
once	TRBJ1-2	TRBV6-1	-	TGTGCCAGCAGTTCCTTGACACGCGCCTACACCTTC	CASSSLTRAYTF
few	TRBJ2-7	TRBV28	-	TGTGCCAGCACCAATACAGGGTACCCTACTCGGGATTACGAGCAGTACTTC	CASTNTGYPTRDYEQYF
-	TRBJ1-6	TRBV19	-	TGTGCCAGTACGAGTCGATTTCTAAATTCACCCCTCCACTTT	CASTSRFLNSPLHF
-	TRBJ2-1	TRBV28	-	TGTGCCAGCGGACATGGACAAAACCGGGTTGCTATACCCCCAAAACTCAGTGAGCAGTTCTTC	CASGHGQNRVAIPPKLSEQFF
-	TRBJ2-7	TRBV7-2	TRBD1	TGTGCCAGCAGCTTAGAGGCCCGGGACAGCCCTCTCTACGAGCAGTACTTC	CASSLEARDSPLYEQYF
-	TRBJ2-1	TRBV5-1	TRBD2	TGCGCCAGCACAACTAGCGGGAGGAGCTCCTACAATGAGCAGTTCTTC	CASTTSGRSSYNEQFF
few	TRBJ2-3	TRBV7-9	TRBD2	TGTGCCAGCAGCTTAGCCCGACTAGCTACTATGGAAACAGATACGCAGTATTTT	CASSLARLATMETDTQYF
-	TRBJ2-1	TRBV5-1	TRBD2	TGCGCCAGCAGCTTGGCCAGCGGGAGGAACAATGAGCAGTTCTTC	CASSLASGRNNEQFF
once	TRBJ2-7	TRBV9	TRBD2	TGTGCCAGCAGCGCCGCTAGCGGGACCTACGAGCAGTACTTC	CASSAASGTYEQYF
-	TRBJ2-3	TRBV18	-	TGTGCCAGCTCAATCCCCGGTTCAGATACGCAGTATTTT	CASSIPGSDTQYF